This TCR beta chain stems from a study of CD8+CD57+ T cells in acquired aplastic anemia. Only patients with CD8+CD57+ cell expansion on flow cytometry were chosen for sequencing. The use of genomic DNA as template underpinned the TCR beta VDJ and CDR3 profiling. TCRdb fed the reads into MiXCR, producing one record per CDR3 protein. The sample consists of 450,000 to 600,000 distinct CDR3 sequences, approximately 33% of them appearing once. The CDR3 extends over 15 amino acids. The V and J ends lost 3 bases and 5 bases, in that order; junction bases with no gene match: 8. Germline V gives CDR1 SGDLS, CDR2 YYNGEE.

This clonotype originated in a human donor with aplastic anemia. Input material: sorted CD4+, CD8+, or CD8+CD57+ T cells (not recorded which) from PBMCs. V is TRBV9 and J is TRBJ1-2; TRBD1 matches 9 bases. The CDR3 protein is CASSAPGQGQYGYTF. The CDR3 coding sequence is TGTGCCAGCAGCGCCCCCGGACAGGGGCAGTATGGCTACACCTTC. Together with reference TRBV9 and TRBJ1-2, the CDR3 gives the full variable domain: DSGVTQTPKHLITATGQRVTLRCSPRSGDLSVYWYQQSLDQGLQFLIQYYNGEERAKGNILERFSAQQFPDLHSELNLSSLELGDSALYFCASSAPGQGQYGYTFGSGTRLTVV.